These T cell receptor beta chains were read from a single sample in a study of shared clonotypes between healthy human individuals. TCRdb's table, derived via immunoSEQ multiplex PCR, lists solely in-frame clones and lacks some. Of millions of clones detected, 95% appear once; the ten largest clones hold roughly 0.13%. The specimen was naive CD4+ T cells sorted from blood. These receptors were obtained from a man between 18 and 35 years old in good health. CDR3s include the opening cysteine and the closing phenylalanine or tryptophan. A D gene is named only where the DNA matches it firmly. The size of a clone is reported for some rows only, either as once, few or many, or as a class for expanded clones.

d_call: -; clone_size: -; j_call: TRBJ2-3; v_call: TRBV20-1; cdr3_aa: CSARADTQYF; cdr3_nt: TGCAGTGCCCGAGCAGATACGCAGTATTTT
d_call: -; clone_size: -; j_call: TRBJ2-7; v_call: TRBV4-1; cdr3_aa: CASSQDLSFGGWYEQYF; cdr3_nt: TGCGCCAGCAGCCAAGATCTGTCCTTCGGTGGCTGGTACGAGCAGTACTTC
d_call: -; clone_size: -; j_call: TRBJ1-6; v_call: TRBV10-3; cdr3_aa: CAISDPDSLGSPLHF; cdr3_nt: TGTGCCATCAGTGACCCGGACTCACTAGGTTCACCCCTCCACTTT
d_call: -; clone_size: -; j_call: TRBJ2-7; v_call: TRBV27; cdr3_aa: CASSLRAGSGNEQYF; cdr3_nt: TGTGCCAGCAGTTTAAGGGCCGGATCGGGCAACGAGCAGTACTTC
d_call: TRBD1; clone_size: -; j_call: TRBJ1-6; v_call: TRBV2; cdr3_aa: CASRPGQVVNSPLHF; cdr3_nt: TGTGCCAGCAGGCCGGGACAGGTAGTAAATTCACCCCTCCACTTT
d_call: -; clone_size: -; j_call: TRBJ2-1; v_call: TRBV11-2; cdr3_aa: CASSVGGSHNEQFF; cdr3_nt: TGTGCCAGCAGCGTAGGGGGTTCTCACAATGAGCAGTTCTTC
d_call: TRBD2; clone_size: -; j_call: TRBJ2-7; v_call: TRBV6-5; cdr3_aa: CASRDYLGSEQYF; cdr3_nt: TGTGCCAGTAGGGACTATTTAGGCTCCGAGCAGTACTTC
d_call: TRBD1; clone_size: -; j_call: TRBJ2-7; v_call: TRBV7-2; cdr3_aa: CASSLDRGTYEQYF; cdr3_nt: TGTGCCAGCAGCTTAGACAGGGGGACCTACGAGCAGTACTTC
d_call: TRBD1; clone_size: many; j_call: TRBJ1-3; v_call: TRBV7-9; cdr3_aa: CASSLGGQGGNTIYF; cdr3_nt: TGTGCCAGCAGCTTGGGAGGACAGGGTGGAAACACCATATATTTT
d_call: -; clone_size: -; j_call: TRBJ1-1; v_call: TRBV5-4; cdr3_aa: CASSGEPHGTEAFF; cdr3_nt: TGTGCCAGCAGCGGAGAGCCGCACGGGACTGAAGCTTTCTTT
d_call: TRBD2; clone_size: once; j_call: TRBJ2-1; v_call: TRBV4-2; cdr3_aa: CASSQEGLAGGFNEQFF; cdr3_nt: TGTGCCAGCAGCCAAGAAGGGTTAGCGGGAGGTTTCAATGAGCAGTTCTTC
d_call: -; clone_size: -; j_call: TRBJ1-2; v_call: TRBV6-5; cdr3_aa: CASSRAKGGGYTF; cdr3_nt: TGTGCCAGCAGTCGGGCAAAGGGAGGTGGCTACACCTTC
d_call: -; clone_size: -; j_call: TRBJ2-5; v_call: TRBV2; cdr3_aa: CASTPRRVETQYF; cdr3_nt: TGTGCCAGCACCCCCCGCAGGGTGGAGACCCAGTACTTC
d_call: TRBD2; clone_size: -; j_call: TRBJ2-7; v_call: TRBV5-1; cdr3_aa: CASSPRTSGDRSYEQYF; cdr3_nt: TGCGCCAGCAGCCCTAGGACTAGCGGGGATAGATCCTACGAGCAGTACTTC
d_call: -; clone_size: -; j_call: TRBJ2-1; v_call: TRBV7-9; cdr3_aa: CASSFGPGENEQFF; cdr3_nt: -
d_call: -; clone_size: -; j_call: TRBJ2-7; v_call: TRBV10-3; cdr3_aa: CAISGRQPPYEQYF; cdr3_nt: TGTGCCATCAGTGGCCGACAGCCCCCCTACGAGCAGTACTTC
d_call: -; clone_size: -; j_call: TRBJ1-3; v_call: TRBV7-9; cdr3_aa: CASSSQGLNTIYF; cdr3_nt: TGTGCCAGCAGTTCACAGGGTTTAAACACCATATATTTT
d_call: -; clone_size: -; j_call: TRBJ2-1; v_call: TRBV28; cdr3_aa: CASRTTSNEQFF; cdr3_nt: TGTGCCAGCAGAACCACTTCCAATGAGCAGTTCTTC
d_call: -; clone_size: -; j_call: TRBJ2-3; v_call: TRBV11-3; cdr3_aa: CASSFNPWDTQYF; cdr3_nt: TGTGCCAGCAGCTTTAATCCTTGGGACACGCAGTATTTT
d_call: -; clone_size: -; j_call: TRBJ1-2; v_call: TRBV28; cdr3_aa: CASSLSGGPNYGYTF; cdr3_nt: TGTGCCAGCAGTTTAAGTGGTGGCCCTAACTATGGCTACACCTTC
d_call: -; clone_size: -; j_call: TRBJ1-1; v_call: TRBV6-1; cdr3_aa: CASRWVRTEAFF; cdr3_nt: TGTGCCAGCAGATGGGTGCGGACTGAAGCTTTCTTT
d_call: -; clone_size: -; j_call: TRBJ1-3; v_call: TRBV7-2; cdr3_aa: CASRRFSGNTIYF; cdr3_nt: TGTGCCAGCAGGCGCTTTTCTGGAAACACCATATATTTT
d_call: TRBD2; clone_size: -; j_call: TRBJ2-7; v_call: TRBV27; cdr3_aa: CASSRLAGESYEQYF; cdr3_nt: TGTGCCAGCAGCCGACTAGCGGGGGAATCCTACGAGCAGTACTTC
d_call: -; clone_size: -; j_call: TRBJ1-1; v_call: TRBV6-4; cdr3_aa: CASSDSSQGGEAFF; cdr3_nt: TGTGCCAGCAGTGACTCGAGCCAGGGAGGTGAAGCTTTCTTT
d_call: -; clone_size: -; j_call: TRBJ2-1; v_call: TRBV25-1; cdr3_aa: CASSDWDEQFF; cdr3_nt: TGTGCCAGCAGTGATTGGGATGAGCAGTTCTTC
d_call: TRBD1; clone_size: once; j_call: TRBJ1-1; v_call: TRBV6-5; cdr3_aa: CASSSQRGHTEAFF; cdr3_nt: TGTGCCAGCAGTTCTCAAAGGGGGCACACTGAAGCTTTCTTT
d_call: -; clone_size: -; j_call: TRBJ2-2; v_call: TRBV18; cdr3_aa: CASSPRLTGESGELFF; cdr3_nt: TGTGCCAGCTCACCGAGGTTAACGGGGGAGTCCGGGGAGCTGTTTTTT
d_call: -; clone_size: -; j_call: TRBJ2-1; v_call: TRBV4-3; cdr3_aa: CASSQDLAEALYNEQFF; cdr3_nt: TGCGCCAGCAGCCAAGATTTGGCGGAAGCCTTATACAATGAGCAGTTCTTC
d_call: TRBD2; clone_size: -; j_call: TRBJ2-7; v_call: TRBV6-6; cdr3_aa: CASSLGLAGGSYEQYF; cdr3_nt: TGTGCCAGCAGCCTAGGACTAGCGGGAGGATCCTACGAGCAGTACTTC
d_call: -; clone_size: -; j_call: TRBJ1-2; v_call: TRBV19; cdr3_aa: CASTLVDSYGYTF; cdr3_nt: TGTGCCAGTACCCTCGTAGACAGCTATGGCTACACCTTC
d_call: -; clone_size: -; j_call: TRBJ1-3; v_call: TRBV4-2; cdr3_aa: CASSPTAGNTIYF; cdr3_nt: TGTGCCAGCAGCCCTACGGCTGGAAACACCATATATTTT
d_call: TRBD1; clone_size: -; j_call: TRBJ1-5; v_call: TRBV19; cdr3_aa: CATGGGGLSNQPQHF; cdr3_nt: TGTGCCACTGGTGGAGGGGGCCTAAGTAATCAGCCCCAGCATTTT
d_call: -; clone_size: -; j_call: TRBJ1-3; v_call: TRBV2; cdr3_aa: CASRLGEGNTIYF; cdr3_nt: TGTGCCAGCAGATTGGGGGAAGGGAACACCATATATTTT
d_call: -; clone_size: -; j_call: TRBJ2-5; v_call: TRBV30; cdr3_aa: CAWSATGQTQYF; cdr3_nt: TGTGCCTGGAGTGCCACCGGCCAGACCCAGTACTTC
d_call: -; clone_size: once; j_call: TRBJ1-1; v_call: TRBV19; cdr3_aa: CASSKTGGSEAFF; cdr3_nt: TGTGCCAGTAGTAAGACGGGCGGGTCTGAAGCTTTCTTT
d_call: -; clone_size: -; j_call: TRBJ1-4; v_call: TRBV10-3; cdr3_aa: CAISGDIRGREKLFF; cdr3_nt: TGTGCCATCAGCGGGGACATTCGAGGGCGTGAAAAACTGTTTTTT
d_call: -; clone_size: -; j_call: TRBJ1-1; v_call: TRBV6-6; cdr3_aa: CASSFGRTEAFF; cdr3_nt: TGTGCCAGCAGTTTCGGGCGGACTGAAGCTTTCTTT
d_call: -; clone_size: once; j_call: TRBJ2-1; v_call: TRBV27; cdr3_aa: CASSSGSSTNEQFF; cdr3_nt: TGTGCCAGCAGTTCCGGGAGTAGTACTAATGAGCAGTTCTTC
d_call: -; clone_size: -; j_call: TRBJ2-2; v_call: TRBV2; cdr3_aa: CASSRDSSGTNTGELFF; cdr3_nt: TGTGCCAGCAGTAGGGACAGTAGCGGGACGAACACCGGGGAGCTGTTTTTT
d_call: -; clone_size: -; j_call: TRBJ2-2; v_call: TRBV5-1; cdr3_aa: CASSFGDNTGELFF; cdr3_nt: TGCGCCAGCAGTTTTGGTGACAACACCGGGGAGCTGTTTTTT
d_call: TRBD2; clone_size: -; j_call: TRBJ2-7; v_call: TRBV5-4; cdr3_aa: CASSPSGRAPYEQYF; cdr3_nt: TGTGCCAGCAGTCCAAGCGGGAGGGCCCCCTACGAGCAGTACTTC
d_call: TRBD1; clone_size: -; j_call: TRBJ1-2; v_call: TRBV2; cdr3_aa: CASTSDRVAYGYTF; cdr3_nt: TGTGCCTCTACGTCCGACAGGGTGGCCTATGGCTACACCTTC
d_call: -; clone_size: -; j_call: TRBJ2-7; v_call: TRBV6-6; cdr3_aa: CASSYSGLPGEYF; cdr3_nt: TGTGCCAGCAGTTACTCGGGACTCCCTGGGGAGTACTTC
d_call: -; clone_size: once; j_call: TRBJ2-5; v_call: TRBV5-1; cdr3_aa: CASSFGGSGETQYF; cdr3_nt: TGCGCCAGCAGCTTTGGCGGGTCGGGAGAGACCCAGTACTTC
d_call: -; clone_size: -; j_call: TRBJ2-5; v_call: TRBV27; cdr3_aa: CASSISAVQETQYF; cdr3_nt: TGTGCCAGCAGTATTTCGGCAGTCCAAGAGACCCAGTACTTC
d_call: TRBD1; clone_size: -; j_call: TRBJ1-2; v_call: TRBV6-1; cdr3_aa: CASSLWTGDYGYTF; cdr3_nt: TGTGCCAGCAGCCTTTGGACAGGCGACTATGGCTACACCTTC
d_call: -; clone_size: -; j_call: TRBJ1-1; v_call: TRBV2; cdr3_aa: CASGEGGNTEAFF; cdr3_nt: TGTGCCAGCGGAGAGGGGGGGAACACTGAAGCTTTCTTT
d_call: -; clone_size: -; j_call: TRBJ1-5; v_call: TRBV28; cdr3_aa: CASSLLTTGAFQPQHF; cdr3_nt: TGTGCCAGCAGTTTATTGACTACAGGTGCCTTTCAGCCCCAGCATTTT
d_call: TRBD2; clone_size: once; j_call: TRBJ2-5; v_call: TRBV6-1; cdr3_aa: CASSEVAPLGTSGGQETQYF; cdr3_nt: TGTGCCAGCAGTGAAGTGGCCCCCCTCGGGACTAGCGGGGGCCAAGAGACCCAGTACTTC
d_call: TRBD1; clone_size: -; j_call: TRBJ2-2; v_call: TRBV27; cdr3_aa: CASSFRGQPANTGELFF; cdr3_nt: TGTGCCAGCAGCTTTAGGGGACAGCCAGCGAACACCGGGGAGCTGTTTTTT
d_call: TRBD2; clone_size: -; j_call: TRBJ2-5; v_call: TRBV18; cdr3_aa: CASSPGLAEETQYF; cdr3_nt: TGTGCCAGCTCACCCGGACTAGCGGAAGAGACCCAGTACTTC
d_call: -; clone_size: -; j_call: TRBJ2-7; v_call: TRBV5-1; cdr3_aa: CASSPGSRYPYEQYF; cdr3_nt: TGCGCCAGCAGCCCCGGCAGCCGGTACCCCTACGAGCAGTACTTC
d_call: TRBD2; clone_size: -; j_call: TRBJ2-1; v_call: TRBV5-1; cdr3_aa: CASSLLAGGYNEQFF; cdr3_nt: TGCGCCAGCAGCCTGCTTGCGGGGGGTTACAATGAGCAGTTCTTC
d_call: TRBD2; clone_size: -; j_call: TRBJ2-1; v_call: TRBV7-2; cdr3_aa: CASSLVGSGSEQFF; cdr3_nt: TGTGCCAGCAGCTTAGTTGGTAGCGGGAGTGAGCAGTTCTTC
d_call: TRBD1; clone_size: -; j_call: TRBJ1-1; v_call: TRBV28; cdr3_aa: CASSLSPLDRVNTEAFF; cdr3_nt: TGTGCCAGCAGTTTATCCCCCCTTGACAGGGTCAACACTGAAGCTTTCTTT
d_call: -; clone_size: -; j_call: TRBJ1-3; v_call: TRBV19; cdr3_aa: CASSLPGNTIYF; cdr3_nt: TGTGCCAGTAGCCTTCCAGGAAACACCATATATTTT
d_call: -; clone_size: -; j_call: TRBJ2-1; v_call: TRBV27; cdr3_aa: CASTRRQVAFNEQFF; cdr3_nt: TGTGCCAGCACCCGTCGGCAGGTAGCTTTCAATGAGCAGTTCTTC